The rows below give T cell receptor beta chains drawn from one sample of a study of cytomegalovirus exposure and HLA in healthy donors. The assay was immunoSEQ multiplex PCR, and TCRdb's table has in-frame clones only and misses some. This table holds tens of thousands of clones, more than 60% found once. Sequencing was carried out using PBMCs. These receptors were collected from a young man in good health and CMV-seronegative. CDR3s leave out the opening cysteine and the closing phenylalanine or tryptophan. Fields, in order: V gene, D gene, J gene, CDR3 length, CDR3 protein. D genes are given only for firm matches.

v_call: TRBV6-1
d_call: TRBD1
j_call: TRBJ2-7
cdr3_length: 11
cdr3_aa: ASSGQRAYEQY

v_call: TRBV2
d_call: TRBD1
j_call: TRBJ2-1
cdr3_length: 14
cdr3_aa: ASSGQGGNSYNEQF

v_call: TRBV6-1
d_call: TRBD2
j_call: TRBJ2-3
cdr3_length: 13
cdr3_aa: ASTQSGGWGDTQY

v_call: TRBV4-2
d_call: .
j_call: TRBJ2-5
cdr3_length: 14
cdr3_aa: ASSQERAGAMETQY

v_call: TRBV5-1
d_call: .
j_call: TRBJ2-2
cdr3_length: 11
cdr3_aa: ASSPFYTGELF

v_call: TRBV13
d_call: .
j_call: TRBJ2-7
cdr3_length: 11
cdr3_aa: ASSPPGSYEQY

v_call: TRBV7-9
d_call: TRBD1
j_call: TRBJ2-7
cdr3_length: 12
cdr3_aa: ASSPRDRVNEQY

v_call: TRBV5-4
d_call: .
j_call: TRBJ1-5
cdr3_length: 12
cdr3_aa: ASSGGADNQPQH

v_call: TRBV7-2
d_call: TRBD1
j_call: TRBJ2-7
cdr3_length: 12
cdr3_aa: ASSDRQGLYEQY

v_call: TRBV10-2
d_call: .
j_call: TRBJ1-1
cdr3_length: 11
cdr3_aa: ASKVGGNTEAF

v_call: TRBV6-5
d_call: .
j_call: TRBJ2-3
cdr3_length: 11
cdr3_aa: ASSYGGSDTQY

v_call: TRBV2
d_call: TRBD1
j_call: TRBJ1-1
cdr3_length: 12
cdr3_aa: ASSKGQGAREAF

v_call: TRBV5-1
d_call: TRBD2
j_call: TRBJ2-1
cdr3_length: 13
cdr3_aa: ASSFDQTSRNEQF

v_call: TRBV29-1
d_call: .
j_call: TRBJ2-7
cdr3_length: 9
cdr3_aa: SVEDPGEQY

v_call: TRBV28
d_call: TRBD2
j_call: TRBJ2-3
cdr3_length: 13
cdr3_aa: ASSPTSGSGNTQY

v_call: TRBV4-1
d_call: .
j_call: TRBJ2-4
cdr3_length: 10
cdr3_aa: ASSRRENIQY

v_call: TRBV7-6
d_call: TRBD1
j_call: TRBJ1-4
cdr3_length: 12
cdr3_aa: ASSWDRLDEKLF

v_call: TRBV4-2
d_call: TRBD1
j_call: TRBJ1-2
cdr3_length: 12
cdr3_aa: ASSQERTGKGYT

v_call: TRBV6-1
d_call: .
j_call: TRBJ1-2
cdr3_length: 11
cdr3_aa: ASSERENYGYT

v_call: TRBV6-6
d_call: TRBD1
j_call: TRBJ1-1
cdr3_length: 12
cdr3_aa: ASSSVRGKTEAF

v_call: TRBV19
d_call: .
j_call: TRBJ2-7
cdr3_length: 11
cdr3_aa: ASCRVPGGEQY

v_call: TRBV5-1
d_call: TRBD1
j_call: TRBJ2-2
cdr3_length: 14
cdr3_aa: ASSFGDRGGTGELF

v_call: TRBV4-3
d_call: TRBD1
j_call: TRBJ1-6
cdr3_length: 14
cdr3_aa: ASSQDRGRGNSPLH

v_call: TRBV6-6
d_call: TRBD1
j_call: TRBJ1-2
cdr3_length: 14
cdr3_aa: ASSSGQGRSNYGYT

v_call: TRBV18
d_call: TRBD2
j_call: TRBJ2-1
cdr3_length: 13
cdr3_aa: ASSPGLAEYNEQF

v_call: TRBV6-5
d_call: .
j_call: TRBJ2-3
cdr3_length: 12
cdr3_aa: ASSYREPADTQY

v_call: TRBV5-5
d_call: TRBD1
j_call: TRBJ1-2
cdr3_length: 14
cdr3_aa: ASSLGQTPGSHGYT

v_call: TRBV6-1
d_call: .
j_call: TRBJ1-2
cdr3_length: 10
cdr3_aa: ASSETGYGYT

v_call: TRBV6-5
d_call: TRBD1
j_call: TRBJ1-4
cdr3_length: 12
cdr3_aa: ASRLDRGNEKLF